This note documents a single T cell receptor (beta chain) sequence. As yet, its antigen is unknown. PCR amplification relied on 60 Vbeta primers (plus 13 Jbeta primers). Sequencing used immunoSEQ multiplex PCR; TCRdb keeps in-frame clones, though not all of them. Of 140,000 to 150,000 clones in the sample, about two thirds are singletons; the top ten hold 2.1%. The data originate from a study of cytomegalovirus exposure and HLA in healthy donors. The overall study: Earlier, 117 million unique TCR beta sequences were recovered from roughly 200 million T cells by an analysis.

Study results and limitations: Common viral pathogens were later found to be apparently linked to several of the most significant clusters. Later findings reportedly placed an Asian-associated ancestry cluster below the roughly 700-donor mean for N-insertions. Overall, around 150 TCR beta chains were annotated as cytomegalovirus-associated.

The CDR3 has 15 amino acids. CDR1 is ENHRY, CDR2 SYGVKD, per germline. Material: PBMCs. The chain employs TRBV10-3 and TRBJ2-5, with D possibly matching TRBD1 (5 bases). The tail of the sequence fits TRBJ2-7 better, so the J call may be wrong. The TCR comes from a woman in her sixties or seventies in good health and CMV-seropositive. CDR3 in DNA: TGTGCCATCAGTGACGACAGTCTTCTTTCCTACGAGCAGTACTTC. Translation gives CAISDDSLLSYEQYF.